This is a list of T cell receptor beta chains from one sample in a study of early T cells in non-severe SARS-CoV-2 infection. TCRdb recomputed calls from the 5' RACE reads with MiXCR, one row per CDR3 protein. The data show 27,000 or so distinct CDR3 sequences, around 4.4% seen once. Sequences were obtained from whole blood. These receptors came from an adult who was a healthcare worker with PCR-confirmed SARS-CoV-2 infection or an uninfected control (not recorded which). The conserved cysteine and the conserved F or W are not part of the CDR3 here.

v_call	j_call	cdr3_aa
TRBV12-3/TRBV12-4	TRBJ1-2	ASSETRYYGYT
TRBV5-5	TRBJ2-7	ASSLAGVRAGEQY
TRBV27	TRBJ2-1	ASSLGGQVYNEQF
TRBV20-1	TRBJ2-1	SAQIGSSAYNEQF
TRBV27	TRBJ2-3	ASSPINPGQAHSSTDTQY
TRBV7-3	TRBJ2-1	ASSFSGRGYNEQF
TRBV10-2	TRBJ2-2	ASSRGTSGSLTGELF
TRBV20-1	TRBJ2-3	SARDPRLPGTDTQY
TRBV19	TRBJ2-1	ASSIDQLAGGRPGYNEQF
TRBV28	TRBJ2-5	ASSWNQETQY
TRBV6-5	TRBJ2-2	ASSQIRLAGVTGNTGELF
TRBV28	TRBJ2-5	ASSFVPLDQETQY
TRBV29-1	TRBJ2-3	SVEDQIGGARTDTQY
TRBV28	TRBJ2-7	ASSLTGAYEQY
TRBV4-1	TRBJ1-2	ASSQEGTANYGYT
TRBV4-2	TRBJ2-1	ASSHAPILGAVEQF
TRBV7-2	TRBJ1-1	ASSLVKGMNTEAF
TRBV20-1	TRBJ1-5	SASGGGNSNQPQH
TRBV10-1	TRBJ2-2	ASSVAGVNTGELF
TRBV6-5	TRBJ1-4	ASSYRGENEKLF
TRBV12-3/TRBV12-4	TRBJ1-2	ASSVGTANYGYT
TRBV20-1	TRBJ2-5	SLVGGPPETQY
TRBV4-3	TRBJ1-4	ASSQAGGRVYEKLF
TRBV29-1	TRBJ2-3	SVLLDTQY
TRBV5-1	TRBJ2-1	ASRLAPHNEQF
TRBV7-2	TRBJ1-6	ASSLGGGADSPLH
TRBV3-1	TRBJ2-1	ASSQATGNEQF
TRBV5-1	TRBJ2-1	ASSRDSPYNEQF
TRBV13	TRBJ2-3	ASSLKGAGEFTDTQY
TRBV6-2/TRBV6-3	TRBJ2-5	ASSYLISEQETQY
TRBV6-5	TRBJ1-2	ASSPPPGQGVYGYT
TRBV29-1	TRBJ2-1	SATQDNEQF
TRBV27	TRBJ1-1	ASSPIGDRKNTEAF
TRBV20-1	TRBJ2-1	SAGSISVGGEQF
TRBV21-1	TRBJ2-2	ASTGEVDTGELF
TRBV2	TRBJ2-3	ASNAAGTRNTDTQY
TRBV29-1	TRBJ1-4	SVEDPQGRIGTNEKLF